The 25 T cell receptor beta chains below all came from one sample that was sequenced in a study of cytomegalovirus exposure and HLA in healthy donors. PCR used 60 Vbeta primers and 13 Jbeta primers. Assay: immunoSEQ multiplex PCR; the TCRdb copy retains only in-frame clones and omits some. The sample shows some 120,000 clones, 10% of them seen only once. Sequenced input: PBMCs. These receptors were collected from a woman under 30 in good health and CMV-seropositive.

Only a few counts were recorded for this clone. DNA of the CDR3: TGCGCCAGCAGCTTGGAGACAGGGCTTTATGAAAAACTGTTTTTT. As protein: CASSLETGLYEKLFF. This sequence joins TRBV5-1 and TRBJ1-4, with TRBD1 identical over 7 bases. This CDR3 has 15 residues. Per the germline V gene, CDR1 is SGHRS and CDR2 is YFSETQ. V shed 0 bases and J 6 bases; nucleotides not matched to a gene: 5.

This chain joins TRBV11-2 and TRBJ2-7; 9 bases match TRBD1. V lost 5 bases and J lost 2; bases outside the gene matches: 16. Germline-derived CDR1 and CDR2 are SGHAT and FQNNGV. The CDR3 contains 18 residues. The CDR3 loop reads CASSPLNRFDRGTYEQYF. DNA of the CDR3: TGTGCCAGCAGCCCACTCAACCGATTCGACAGGGGGACCTACGAGCAGTACTTC.

The chain links TRBV28 to TRBJ1-1, with TRBD1 as a possible D gene (5 bases). V lost 2 bases, J lost 10 bases, and 17 bases lay in between. The CDR3 has 14 amino acids. The germline V gene encodes CDR1 MDHEN and CDR2 SYDVKM. The CDR3 nucleotides read TGTGCCAGCAGTTTAACCATTCCAGGGCGACCAGCTTTCTTT. It translates to CASSLTIPGRPAFF.

In its sample, this clone was seen a few times. The chain employs TRBV18 and TRBJ2-1; tentative D call: TRBD2 (5 bases). The CDR3 totals 14 residues. Germline V gene data show CDR1 as KGHSH and CDR2 as LQKENI. V was pared by 2 bases and J by 2 bases, with 7 bases between. The CDR3 DNA reads as TGTGCCAGCTCACCAGGGAGCGCCTACAATGAGCAGTTCTTC. It codes for CASSPGSAYNEQFF.

The genes are TRBV25-1 and TRBJ1-4; D is possibly TRBD1 (5 bases). Germline V gene data show CDR1 as MGHDK and CDR2 as SYGVNS. Between the trimmed V and J ends, which lost 0 bases and 5 bases, there was a span of 10 bases. The CDR3 extends over 15 amino acids. In DNA, the CDR3 is TGTGCCAGCAGTGAATATGGGGCGATCAATGAAAAACTGTTTTTT. It is translated as CASSEYGAINEKLFF.

This clone was observed a few times. The chain combines TRBV19 with TRBJ2-2, with D possibly TRBD1 on 6 matching bases. The CDR3 spans 14 residues. Germline CDR1 and CDR2: LNHDA and SQIVND (reference sequence). V was clipped by 6 bases and J by 1 base, with 9 bases between them. The CDR3, as DNA: TGTGCCAGTAGCACGGACAGGAACACCGGGGAGCTGTTTTTT. This codes for CASSTDRNTGELFF.

This clone has only a few counts. The V and J genes are TRBV28 and TRBJ1-5; D gene ambiguous. The CDR3 is 11 residues long. Germline V CDR1 and CDR2: MDHEN, SYDVKM. The germline V and J ends were trimmed by 6 bases and 7 bases, with 7 bases remaining between them. The CDR3 region has the DNA TGTGCCAGCAGCACTACCCAGCCCCAGCATTTT. As protein: CASSTTQPQHF.

This clone has more than one count but fewer than ten. The V gene is TRBV12-5, the J gene TRBJ2-7, with D maybe TRBD2 (5 bases). The CDR3 contains 13 residues. Per the germline V gene, CDR1 is LGHNT and CDR2 is FRNRAP. The CDR3: CAAEGPGSYEQYF. The CDR3 DNA reads as TGTGCCGCTGAGGGTCCGGGGTCCTACGAGCAGTACTTC. The full variable domain, completed using reference TRBV12-5 and TRBJ2-7, is DARVTQTPRHKVTEMGQEVTMRCQPILGHNTVFWYRQTMMQGLELLAYFRNRAPLDDSGMPKDRFSAEMPDATLATLKIQPSEPRDSAVYFCAAEGPGSYEQYFGPGTRLTVT.

This clone was seen a handful of times. The J gene is TRBJ2-7, the V gene TRBV12-5; 7 positions match TRBD1. CDR3 length equals 13 residues. Germline V gives CDR1 LGHNT, CDR2 FRNRAP. After removal of 7 bases from V and 1 base from J, the junction contained 4 bases not matched to a gene. The CDR3 nucleotides read TGTGCTAGTGCTGTGGACAGGTCCTACGAGCAGTACTTC. Its protein is CASAVDRSYEQYF.

The rearrangement joins TRBV6-1 to TRBJ2-7; 13 positions match TRBD2. Germline trimming cut 6 bases from V and 2 bases from J; bases unmatched to any gene: 1. Germline assignment: CDR1 MNHNS and CDR2 SASEGT. This CDR3 is 14 amino acids long. The CDR3 protein is CASRGTSGTYEQYF. The CDR3 bases are TGTGCCAGCAGGGGGACTAGCGGGACCTACGAGCAGTACTTC.

This chain links TRBV10-3 with TRBJ2-5, with TRBD2 matching 7 bases. The CDR3 contains 15 residues. Per germline, CDR1 ENHRY and CDR2 SYGVKD. The V gene end was trimmed by 4 bases and the J gene end by 7 bases; junction bases not matched to a gene: 12. As DNA, the CDR3 is TGTGCCATCAGTGGGGAGGGCAAGGGAGTGATGACCCAGTACTTC. Its translation: CAISGEGKGVMTQYF.

The chain has TRBV10-1 and TRBJ2-1; D perhaps matches TRBD2 (6 bases). This CDR3 contains 14 residues. The germline V and J ends were trimmed by 3 bases and 3 bases, with 9 bases remaining between them. Germline V CDR1 and CDR2: WNHNN, SYGVQD (reference sequence). CDR3 in amino acids: CASSETRGYNEQFF. CDR3 sequence (DNA): TGCGCCAGCAGTGAAACGCGGGGCTACAATGAGCAGTTCTTC.

This clone has only a few counts. This rearrangement joins TRBV19 to TRBJ2-1, with D unclear. Trimming removed 7 bases from V and 3 bases from J, with 16 bases in between. This CDR3 has 15 amino acids. Germline V CDR1 and CDR2: LNHDA, SQIVND (reference sequence). This chain's CDR3 is CASTDPGSDYNEQFF. The CDR3 nucleotides are TGTGCCAGTACCGACCCCGGCAGCGACTACAATGAGCAGTTCTTC.

A few counts support this clone. This chain connects TRBV29-1 to TRBJ2-2; D is possibly TRBD2 (6 bases). CDR1 and CDR2 from the germline V gene are SQVTM and ANQGSEA. This CDR3 is 15 amino acids long. Trimming removed 5 bases from V and 1 base from J, with 14 bases in between. CDR3 loop: CSVPRDLVNTGELFF. DNA of the CDR3: TGCAGCGTTCCCCGGGACTTAGTGAACACCGGGGAGCTGTTTTTT.

This clone was counted only a few times. V usage is TRBV7-6 and J usage is TRBJ2-2, with 9 nucleotides matching TRBD2. Germline trimming cut 5 bases from V and 0 bases from J; bases unmatched to any gene: 4. Germline V gene data show CDR1 as SGHVS and CDR2 as FNYEAQ. CDR3 length: 16 residues. Written as DNA, the CDR3 is TGTGCCAGCAGCGTATTAGCGGGAGCGAACACCGGGGAGCTGTTTTTT. Protein sequence: CASSVLAGANTGELFF.

Only a few counts were recorded for this clone. The chain has TRBV6-6 and TRBJ1-2; D not resolved. CDR3 length: 13 amino acids. CDR1 and CDR2 (germline): MNHNY, SVGAGI (reference sequence). Trimming removed 2 bases at V and 2 bases at J, with 6 bases between. The CDR3 sequence is CASSYPANYGYTF. The CDR3 nucleotides are TGTGCCAGCAGTTACCCAGCGAACTATGGCTACACCTTC.

This clone occurred a few times. The chain combines TRBV7-8 with TRBJ2-1; weak D call: TRBD1 (6 bases). CDR1 SGHVS and CDR2 FQNEAQ come from the germline V gene. The CDR3 runs 15 residues. V gave up 5 bases and J gave up 2 bases, with 13 bases separating them. CDR3 in DNA: TGTGCCAGCAGCCCCAGGGGCGAAACCTACAATGAGCAGTTCTTC. Amino acids: CASSPRGETYNEQFF.

The chain has TRBV6-1 and TRBJ1-1, with 9 bases aligning to TRBD1. V lost 5 bases, J lost 6 bases, and 7 bases stayed unmatched. The CDR3 contains 14 residues. CDR1 and CDR2 from the germline V gene are MNHNS and SASEGT. CDR3: CASSRSTGGAEAFF. Here the CDR3 DNA reads TGTGCCAGCAGTCGATCAACAGGGGGCGCTGAAGCTTTCTTT.

The chain is built from TRBV27 and TRBJ2-7; TRBD2 aligns across 10 bases. CDR1 and CDR2 from the germline V gene are MNHEY and SMNVEV (reference sequence). This CDR3 has 16 amino acids. With 1 base clipped from V and 2 bases from J, the junction kept 5 bases outside the gene matches. DNA for the CDR3: TGTGCCAGCAGTTTATTAACTAGCGGGGCCGCCTACGAGCAGTACTTC. It codes for CASSLLTSGAAYEQYF.

This clone was seen only a few times. One end of the junction does not line up with germline, which may come from a read error. V and J are TRBV4-1 and TRBJ1-2, with 8 bases lining up with TRBD1. The CDR3 contains 16 residues. The V gene's germline CDR1 is MGHRA and CDR2 YSYEKL. CDR3 sequence: CASSQVGTGPPYGYPF. For the CDR3, the DNA is TGCGCCAGCAGCCAAGTCGGGACAGGCCCGCCCTATGGCTACCCCTTC.

The chain uses TRBV5-4 and TRBJ1-3; D gene ambiguous. This CDR3 is built from 14 residues. The germline V gene has CDR1 SGHNT and CDR2 YYREEE (reference sequence). V lost 3 bases and J lost 4, with 11 bases in between. The CDR3 region is CASSSPREGNTIYF. The CDR3 nucleotides read TGTGCCAGCAGCTCACCCCGGGAGGGAAACACCATATATTTT.

The chain combines TRBV27 with TRBJ1-1; TRBD1 might be the D (5 bases). Trimming removed 3 bases at V and 0 bases at J, with 8 bases between. Per the germline V gene, CDR1 is MNHEY and CDR2 is SMNVEV (reference sequence). This CDR3 contains 14 residues. DNA of the CDR3: TGTGCCAGCAGTTTTGACAGAATGAACACTGAAGCTTTCTTT. Protein product: CASSFDRMNTEAFF.

This clone occurred a few times. The CDR3 sequence: CASSMASEAFF. The CDR3 coding sequence is TGTGCCAGTAGTATGGCATCTGAAGCTTTCTTT. The chain recombines TRBV19 with TRBJ1-1; D not resolved. The CDR3 consists of 11 residues. Germline lookup yields CDR1 LNHDA and CDR2 SQIVND (reference sequence). The V and J ends lost 3 bases and 6 bases respectively, with 5 bases between them.

V usage is TRBV6-6 and J usage is TRBJ1-3; D remains unclear. Trimming cost V 2 bases and J 0 bases, with 8 bases left between them. There are 15 residues in the CDR3. Germline values: CDR1 MNHNY, CDR2 SVGAGI (reference sequence). DNA for the CDR3: TGTGCCAGCAGTTACGTACAGTCCTCTGGAAACACCATATATTTT. Protein sequence: CASSYVQSSGNTIYF.

The sample holds a few counts of this clone. The chain is built from TRBV2 and TRBJ1-2; D is unresolved. Germline V lookup: CDR1 SNHLY, CDR2 FYNNEI. The CDR3 runs to 13 residues. The V end was cut by 2 bases, the J end by 7 bases, with 11 bases between. CDR3 residues: CASSESGEGGYTF. In DNA, the CDR3 is TGTGCCAGCAGTGAATCCGGGGAGGGTGGCTACACCTTC.